This T cell receptor beta chain was recovered during a study of T-cell reconstitution after alpha-beta-depleted transplantation in children. This clonotype was counted many times. It was with unique molecular identifiers that the TCRbeta library was prepared. TCRdb fed the PCR reads into MiXCR, producing one record per CDR3 protein. Found here are some 200,000 distinct CDR3 sequences, about 6.4% of them singletons; the top ten hold 3% to 3.5%. The origin of this receptor is a human donor who donated a stem cell graft to a child with Wiskott-Aldrich syndrome. The specimen was PBMCs from the stem cell graft donor, collected from the stem cell graft.

CDR3 loop: CATSSGQGKTEAFF. Written as DNA, the CDR3 is TGTGCCACCTCGTCAGGGCAGGGGAAAACTGAAGCTTTCTTT. This chain links TRBV10-3 with TRBJ1-1; D might be TRBD1 (6 bases). The V end was cut by 10 bases, the J end by 5 bases, with 20 bases between. Per germline, CDR1 ENHRY and CDR2 SYGVKD. The CDR3 is 14 residues long.